This TCR beta chain was recovered during a study of vaccination and CD4 T cells after COVID-19. Treatment given: roughly 10-day PBMC culture with coronavirus spike peptide pools or control peptides (ViraFEST assay). From the unexposed donor, CD4+ T cells were collected ahead of the COVID-19 pandemic (2011-2018). V lost 6 bases and J lost 1, with 13 bases in between. The CDR3 consists of 14 residues. Comments on this clonotype: Its antigen remains unknown.

Sequence data for DNA of cultured CD4+ T cells were generated by the Oncomine TCR Beta short-read assay. It was cultured CD4+ T cells from which genomic DNA was extracted. TCRdb analysed the PCR reads with MiXCR anew, one entry per CDR3 protein. This table holds 8,000 to 10,000 distinct CDR3 sequences, more than 35% found once. The chain uses TRBV12-3 or TRBV12-4 and TRBJ2-7, with D possibly being TRBD2 (5 bases). Material: CD4+ T cells from blood, cultured in vitro. The TCR originated in a human donor in good health. The CDR3 DNA reads as TGTGCCAGCAGCCAGGTTCGGGATTCCTACGAGCAGTACTTC. Translated, it gives CASSQVRDSYEQYF.